Listed here is a single T cell receptor (beta chain). Its antigen is not identified. PCR involved 60 Vbeta and 13 Jbeta primers. Produced via immunoSEQ multiplex PCR; TCRdb's table is partial and in-frame only. The sample lists some 130,000 clones, roughly 80% occurring once. This record belongs to a study of cytomegalovirus exposure and HLA in healthy donors. Study conclusions and caveats: TCR beta sequences reportedly predicted most subjects' HLA-A and HLA-B alleles accurately.

The CDR3 consists of 13 residues. CDR1 is PRHDT and CDR2 is FYEKMQ in the germline V gene (reference sequence). Trimming took 5 bases from V and 6 from J, leaving 12 bases between them. The source is a boy under 18 in good health and CMV-seronegative. The sequencing input was PBMCs. The chain links TRBV13 to TRBJ2-3, with D possibly TRBD1 on 5 matching bases. Here the CDR3 DNA reads TGTGCCAGCAGCGTCCTAGGGGTGGATACGCAGTATTTT. Its protein product is CASSVLGVDTQYF.